This entry describes one T cell receptor beta chain. This clonotype was seen many times. Its antigen is currently not known. Base qualities are not provided; no much larger clone lies one nucleotide away. The record originates from a study of patients and donors after allogeneic stem cell transplantation (dated by TCRdb to 2020 to 2022). The method behind the library was RT-PCR. The reads were generated on a NextSeq 550. TCRdb passed the public sequencing reads through fastp at Q25 and MiXCR, retaining productive beta sequences. Rows with one shared CDR3 protein collapse into an entry with the most common genes and DNA. The sample has about a million distinct CDR3 sequences on record, under 20% of them singletons. The top ten clones comprise roughly 6% of the sample. Sequencing was done on a sample of blood, either unsorted or a sorted T cell fraction (not recorded which). This TCR came from a human donor who was either an allogeneic HSCT recipient or a stem cell or donor lymphocyte infusion donor (not recorded which). It is not recorded whose cells these are; they may come from a transplant donor.

In nucleotide form, the sequence is TGTGCCACCAGTGCCACGGGTCCCCCTGAGCAGTTCTTC. It codes for CATSATGPPEQFF. The chain is made from TRBV24-1 and TRBJ2-1; no D gene is confidently identified. Taken from the germline V gene, the CDR1 and CDR2 loops are KGHDR and SFDVKD. The cysteine opens and the phenylalanine closes a CDR3 of 13 amino acids. The entry retains the CDR3 DNA only, 39 bases that are in frame from base 1. The V and J ends are trimmed by 5 bases and 9 bases, leaving 13 bases between them.